Listed here are 32 T cell receptor beta chains from one sample, sequenced in a study of CD4 T cells in relation to SARS-CoV-2 and coronaviruses. Only in-frame clones appear in the TCRdb table, and some are missing; sequencing was by immunoSEQ multiplex PCR. The table lists 60,000 to 75,000 clones, 90% to 95% of them singletons. The unexposed donors gave CD4+ T cells in about 2010-2019, prior to COVID-19. The specimen sequenced was naive CD4+ T cells from PBMCs. Subset: naive CD4+ T cells isolated by negative enrichment. These receptors were collected from a human donor in good health.

The V gene is TRBV15, the J gene TRBJ2-3; no clear D gene. The germline V and J ends were trimmed by 4 bases and 4 bases, with 15 bases remaining between them. Germline assignment: CDR1 LNHNV and CDR2 YYDKDF (reference sequence). This CDR3 is 15 amino acids long. The DNA for the CDR3 is TGTGCCACCAGCAAGGAACCGATTCGCCCAGATACGCAGTATTTT. Protein product: CATSKEPIRPDTQYF. Combining the CDR3 with reference TRBV15 and TRBJ2-3 gives the whole variable domain DAMVIQNPRYQVTQFGKPVTLSCSQTLNHNVMYWYQQKSSQAPKLLFHYYDKDFNNEADTPDNFQSRRPNTSFCFLDIRSPGLGDTAMYLCATSKEPIRPDTQYFGPGTRLTVL.

The table lists this clone with a count of one. V gene TRBV5-1 combines with J gene TRBJ1-2; 7 nucleotides match TRBD1. This CDR3 comprises 15 residues. CDR1 is SGHRS and CDR2 is YFSETQ in the germline V gene. Germline trimming cut 9 bases from V and 4 bases from J; bases unmatched to any gene: 15. For the CDR3, the DNA is TGCGCCACCAACCCTGACCCGGGACAGTCCTATGGCTACACCTTC. Translation gives CATNPDPGQSYGYTF.

Comments on this clone: Other DNA sequences in the same sample also yield this CDR3. The gene calls are TRBV18 and TRBJ1-5; D unresolved. Per the germline V gene, CDR1 is KGHSH and CDR2 is LQKENI. CDR3 length: 13 residues. Between the trimmed V and J ends, which lost 3 bases and 1 base, there was a span of 4 bases. CDR3 nucleotides: TGTGCCAGCTCACCGTCCAGCAATCAGCCCCAGCATTTT. Its protein is CASSPSSNQPQHF.

The chain is built from TRBV5-4 and TRBJ2-1, with 9 bases fitting TRBD2. Losses at the gene ends were 4 bases for V and 8 bases for J; bases not matched to a gene: 13. From germline, CDR1 is SGHNT and CDR2 YYREEE (reference sequence). This CDR3 comprises 16 residues. CDR3 coding DNA: TGTGCCAGCAGCCGAGGGGGCGGGGGGGCCGGCGATGAGCAGTTCTTC. Protein product: CASSRGGGGAGDEQFF.

This sequence joins TRBV6-5 and TRBJ2-7; D possibly matches TRBD1 or TRBD2 (5 bases each). The CDR3 is 16 amino acids. Trimming cost V 2 bases and J 5 bases, with 19 bases left between them. Germline CDR1 and CDR2: MNHEY and SVGAGI. CDR3: CASSYATGRPKHEQYF. CDR3 nucleotides: TGTGCCAGCAGTTACGCTACGGGACGCCCGAAGCACGAGCAGTACTTC.

The V gene is TRBV19, the J gene TRBJ2-3, with 12 bases aligning to TRBD2. CDR1 and CDR2 from the germline V gene are LNHDA and SQIVND (reference sequence). Trimming took 10 bases from V and 10 from J; bases not matched to a gene: 15. The CDR3 is 15 residues long. CDR3 amino acids: CATKWTSGDSRSQYF. DNA for the CDR3: TGTGCCACTAAATGGACTAGCGGGGACTCGAGGTCGCAGTATTTT.

CDR3 amino acids: CASSEGQIENTGELFF. The CDR3 DNA reads as TGTGCCAGCAGTGAAGGGCAGATTGAAAACACCGGGGAGCTGTTTTTT. V gene TRBV2 combines with J gene TRBJ2-2; D is ambiguous. This CDR3 comprises 16 residues. The V gene's germline CDR1 is SNHLY and CDR2 FYNNEI. V was cut by 1 base and J by 2 bases, with 11 bases left in between.

J is TRBJ2-3 and V is TRBV5-1; TRBD2 agrees at 13 bases. V trimming: 4 bases; J trimming: 2 bases; junction bases outside the gene matches: 4. Germline values: CDR1 SGHRS, CDR2 YFSETQ. The CDR3 is made up of 16 amino acids. CDR3 coding DNA: TGCGCCAGCAGCCCGGGGACTAGCGGGGCCACAGATACGCAGTATTTT. It codes for CASSPGTSGATDTQYF. Supplemented by reference TRBV5-1 and TRBJ2-3, the full variable domain reads KAGVTQTPRYLIKTRGQQVTLSCSPISGHRSVSWYQQTPGQGLQFLFEYFSETQRNKGNFPGRFSGRQFSNSRSEMNVSTLELGDSALYLCASSPGTSGATDTQYFGPGTRLTVL.

The chain carries TRBV5-1 and TRBJ2-5, with D uncertain. CDR3 length equals 15 residues. V lost 4 bases and J 1 base, leaving 14 bases between the germline ends. CDR1 is SGHRS and CDR2 is YFSETQ in the germline V gene. The CDR3 DNA sequence: TGCGCCAGCAGCGACACTTTAGCCCCCCAAGAGACCCAGTACTTC. As protein: CASSDTLAPQETQYF.

The chain joins TRBV11-2 to TRBJ1-2; 8 nucleotides line up with TRBD1. The CDR3 totals 14 residues. The germline CDR1 and CDR2 sequences are SGHAT and FQNNGV. The junction had 4 bases not matched to a gene; V was cut back by 5 bases and J by 2 bases. CDR3 sequence (DNA): TGTGCCAGCAGCCCGGACAGGGTGAACTATGGCTACACCTTC. It is translated as CASSPDRVNYGYTF.

In this sample, this clone turned up once. The V gene is TRBV27, the J gene TRBJ2-1; D is tentatively TRBD1 or TRBD2 (5 bases each). Between the trimmed V and J ends, which lost 5 bases and 6 bases, there was a span of 11 bases. Germline V gene data show CDR1 as MNHEY and CDR2 as SMNVEV (reference sequence). The CDR3 is made up of 13 amino acids. CDR3 residues: CASSPRGRNEQFF. CDR3 coding DNA: TGTGCCAGCAGTCCCCGGGGCCGCAATGAGCAGTTCTTC.

The CDR3 sequence is CASSRTSGNNEQFF. CDR3 coding DNA: TGTGCCAGCAGCCGGACTAGCGGAAACAATGAGCAGTTCTTC. The chain couples TRBV7-3 to TRBJ2-1, with 10 bases lining up with TRBD2. The CDR3 length is 14 residues. Germline trimming cut 5 bases from V and 5 bases from J; bases unmatched to any gene: 3. Germline V CDR1 and CDR2: SGHTA, FQGTGA.

The chain carries TRBV5-1 and TRBJ2-2, with TRBD2 as a possible D gene (6 bases). V lost 4 bases, J lost 3 bases, and 13 bases lay in between. Germline loops: CDR1 SGHRS, CDR2 YFSETQ. This CDR3 is built from 15 residues. In DNA, the CDR3 is TGCGCCAGCAGCGGACGGGAGTCTCACACCGGGGAGCTGTTTTTT. It yields the protein CASSGRESHTGELFF.

This chain connects TRBV27 to TRBJ1-2; no definite D call. CDR3 length: 12 amino acids. Per the germline V gene, CDR1 is MNHEY and CDR2 is SMNVEV (reference sequence). V lost 8 bases and J lost 10, with 17 bases in between. In nucleotides, the CDR3 is TGTGCCAGCGCCCGCATTGGGGATTCCTACACCTTC. Translated: CASARIGDSYTF.

This chain uses TRBV5-1 with TRBJ2-7; 9 bases are shared with TRBD1. CDR1 SGHRS and CDR2 YFSETQ come from the germline V gene. Trimming removed 4 bases from V and 4 bases from J; junction bases left unmatched: 15. CDR3 length: 17 amino acids. The CDR3 sequence is CASSAGQGGLASYEQYF. The CDR3 DNA follows: TGCGCCAGCAGCGCGGGACAGGGAGGTTTAGCGAGTTACGAGCAGTACTTC. Combining the CDR3 with reference TRBV5-1 and TRBJ2-7 gives the whole variable domain KAGVTQTPRYLIKTRGQQVTLSCSPISGHRSVSWYQQTPGQGLQFLFEYFSETQRNKGNFPGRFSGRQFSNSRSEMNVSTLELGDSALYLCASSAGQGGLASYEQYFGPGTRLTVT.

This chain uses TRBV5-1 with TRBJ2-5, with D unclear. There are 13 residues in the CDR3. Germline V gene lookup returns CDR1 SGHRS and CDR2 YFSETQ. V gave up 0 bases and J gave up 1 base, with 4 bases separating them. DNA for the CDR3: TGCGCCAGCAGCTTGGGGGCCCAAGAGACCCAGTACTTC. The encoded protein is CASSLGAQETQYF.

CDR3 nucleotide sequence: TGTGCCGCGAGCACGGGGAACACTGAAGCTTTCTTT. It is translated as CAASTGNTEAFF. The genes are TRBV2 and TRBJ1-1; D gene uncertain. This CDR3 contains 12 residues. CDR1 and CDR2 from the germline V gene are SNHLY and FYNNEI. Trimming stripped 11 bases from V and 1 base from J, with 11 bases between.

The chain recombines TRBV27 with TRBJ2-7, with 9 bases fitting TRBD2. Trimming took 7 bases from V and 3 from J; bases not matched to a gene: 10. Germline lookup yields CDR1 MNHEY and CDR2 SMNVEV (reference sequence). The length of the CDR3 is 15 residues. CDR3 protein: CASTIGLAICYEQYF. The CDR3, as DNA: TGTGCCAGCACCATTGGACTAGCGATTTGCTACGAGCAGTACTTC.

The chain recombines TRBV7-3 with TRBJ2-1; 9 bases fit TRBD1. Per the germline V gene, CDR1 is SGHTA and CDR2 is FQGTGA. V dropped 5 bases and J dropped 7; count of bases not matched to a gene: 12. The CDR3 is 16 residues long. The DNA for the CDR3 is TGTGCCAGCAGCCCGAGGACAGGGGCCCCTAAGAATGAGCAGTTCTTC. Residues: CASSPRTGAPKNEQFF.

The chain links TRBV9 to TRBJ2-1, with 12 bases identical to TRBD2. The CDR3 length is 18 residues. J was trimmed by 7 bases and V by 0 bases; bases with no gene match: 11. CDR1 and CDR2 (germline): SGDLS, YYNGEE. This CDR3 is CASSVATSGRLTPNEQFF. CDR3 DNA sequence: TGTGCCAGCAGCGTAGCCACTAGCGGGAGGCTCACCCCAAATGAGCAGTTCTTC.

The V call is TRBV9, the J call TRBJ1-3; 8 bases align to TRBD1. Germline assignment: CDR1 SGDLS and CDR2 YYNGEE. Trimming removed 0 bases from V and 8 bases from J; junction bases left unmatched: 7. The CDR3 covers 15 residues. The CDR3 DNA reads as TGTGCCAGCAGCGTAGAGTCCGGACAGGGATACACCATATATTTT. It translates to CASSVESGQGYTIYF.

The V gene is TRBV14, the J gene TRBJ2-3; D uncertain. Germline V gene data show CDR1 as SGHDN and CDR2 as FVKESK. Deletions cut 0 bases from V and 2 bases from J, with 18 bases between. This CDR3 region has 18 residues. The CDR3 sequence is CASSQDSRHDPFTDTQYF. The CDR3 nucleotides are TGTGCCAGCAGCCAAGATTCCCGCCACGACCCTTTCACAGATACGCAGTATTTT.

This clone has just one count. The V call is TRBV24-1, the J call TRBJ2-5; D is possibly TRBD2 (7 bases). Trimming removed 7 bases at V and 4 bases at J, with 18 bases between. This CDR3 has 15 amino acids. Germline loops: CDR1 KGHDR, CDR2 SFDVKD. CDR3 sequence (DNA): TGTGCCACCAGCTGGACTAGAGAGGGGGGAGAGACCCAGTACTTC. Encoded protein: CATSWTREGGETQYF.

V and J are TRBV19 and TRBJ1-2, with a weak D call TRBD1 (5 bases). The CDR3 totals 12 residues. Trimming stripped 5 bases from V and 8 bases from J, with 12 bases between. CDR1 is LNHDA, CDR2 SQIVND, per germline (reference sequence). In DNA form, the CDR3 reads TGTGCCAGTAGTGCGAGACAGAGGGGCTACACCTTC. Residues: CASSARQRGYTF.

The rearrangement links TRBV6-1 to TRBJ2-5, with D possibly TRBD2 on 6 matching bases. Germline values: CDR1 MNHNS, CDR2 SASEGT. The CDR3 spans 14 residues. Trimming removed 2 bases at V and 5 bases at J, with 12 bases between. The CDR3 loop reads CASSERGRGETQYF. In nucleotides, the CDR3 is TGTGCCAGCAGTGAAAGGGGCCGGGGGGAGACCCAGTACTTC.

The chain joins TRBV7-3 to TRBJ2-6; D gene unclear. The V gene lost 3 bases and the J gene lost 0 bases, with 6 bases spanning the gap. The germline CDR1 and CDR2 sequences are SGHTA and FQGTGA. This CDR3 comprises 15 residues. CDR3 region: CASSFTASGANVLTF. The CDR3 region has the DNA TGTGCCAGCAGCTTCACGGCCTCTGGGGCCAACGTCCTGACTTTC.

The chain combines TRBV2 with TRBJ2-5; weak D call: TRBD2 (6 bases). Germline V gene lookup returns CDR1 SNHLY and CDR2 FYNNEI. CDR3 length: 13 amino acids. V was clipped by 8 bases and J by 1 base, with 11 bases between them. The CDR3 DNA sequence: TGTGCCAGCCTCCGGGAGTTCCAAGAGACCCAGTACTTC. Amino acid sequence: CASLREFQETQYF. Based on the CDR3 plus reference TRBV2 and TRBJ2-5, the full variable domain is EPEVTQTPSHQVTQMGQEVILRCVPISNHLYFYWYRQILGQKVEFLVSFYNNEISEKSEIFDDQFSVERPDGSNFTLKIRSTKLEDSAMYFCASLREFQETQYFGPGTRLLVL.

The chain uses TRBV2 and TRBJ2-3; the match to TRBD2 covers 8 bases. Trimming at V came to 7 bases and at J to 0 bases, leaving 18 bases not matched to a gene. The germline CDR1 and CDR2 sequences are SNHLY and FYNNEI. This CDR3 is 19 amino acids long. This chain's CDR3 is CASTPGGMGLAGSTDTQYF. For the CDR3, the DNA is TGTGCCAGCACCCCGGGTGGTATGGGGCTAGCGGGTAGCACAGATACGCAGTATTTT.

The V call is TRBV7-9, the J call TRBJ1-2; D uncertain. The CDR3 consists of 16 residues. The germline V and J ends were trimmed by 5 bases and 5 bases, with 21 bases remaining between them. Germline CDR1 SEHNR, CDR2 FQNEAQ (reference sequence). CDR3 coding DNA: TGTGCCAGCAGCCATACCGGGCTCCCCTTCCAATATGGCTACACCTTC. The encoded protein is CASSHTGLPFQYGYTF.

This sequence joins TRBV5-4 and TRBJ2-3; 13 bases agree with TRBD2. The CDR3 has 16 amino acids. After removal of 4 bases from V and 4 bases from J, the junction contained 6 bases not matched to a gene. Per germline, CDR1 SGHNT and CDR2 YYREEE (reference sequence). CDR3 nucleotides: TGTGCCAGCAGCGTACTAGCGGGGGGGCCCCCAGATACGCAGTATTTT. Translating it yields CASSVLAGGPPDTQYF.

This sequence joins TRBV5-1 and TRBJ1-1; D remains ambiguous. The V end was cut by 1 base, the J end by 0 bases, with 7 bases between. Germline assignment: CDR1 SGHRS and CDR2 YFSETQ. The CDR3 contains 14 residues. The CDR3 DNA reads as TGCGCCAGCAGCTTGAGCGGTATGAACACTGAAGCTTTCTTT. Translated, it gives CASSLSGMNTEAFF.

V usage is TRBV5-1 and J usage is TRBJ2-1; no clear D gene. There are 16 residues in the CDR3. The germline V and J ends were trimmed by 0 bases and 0 bases, with 10 bases remaining between them. Germline CDR1 reads SGHRS; CDR2 reads YFSETQ. For the CDR3, the DNA is TGCGCCAGCAGCTTGGAGGGCCCGAGCTCCTACAATGAGCAGTTCTTC. This translates into CASSLEGPSSYNEQFF.